These 16 T cell receptor beta chains share one sample of origin, sequenced in a study of graft-versus-host responses after intestinal transplantation. Clones were read by immunoSEQ multiplex PCR, and TCRdb kept only the in-frame ones, dropping some. The sample holds about 110,000 clones, approximately 94% seen once. The antigens of these receptors remain unknown. The sample was unstimulated CD4+ T cells sorted from spleen or lymph node cells, taken before transplant. The receptor source for this set is a human donor who was the organ donor for an intestinal transplant.

The chain recombines TRBV30 with TRBJ2-7; 10 positions match TRBD1. This CDR3 comprises 15 residues. V lost 0 bases, J lost 2 bases, and 4 bases stayed unmatched. Germline V gene lookup returns CDR1 GTSNPN and CDR2 SVGIG (reference sequence). As DNA, the CDR3 is TGTGCCTGGAGTGTAAGAGGACAGGGGGCCTACGAGCAGTACTTC. Encoded protein: CAWSVRGQGAYEQYF.

The chain is built from TRBV6-5 and TRBJ1-5, with D perhaps matching TRBD1 (5 bases). V lost 2 bases to trimming and J lost 7 bases, with 15 bases between them. This CDR3 comprises 15 residues. Germline CDR1 and CDR2: MNHEY and SVGAGI. CDR3 nucleotides: TGTGCCAGCAGTTACGGCCAGGGTGGTTCGCAGCCCCAGCATTTT. Protein product: CASSYGQGGSQPQHF.

The V call is TRBV30, the J call TRBJ1-2; 7 bases fit TRBD1. The CDR3 covers 14 residues. The germline V gene has CDR1 GTSNPN and CDR2 SVGIG (reference sequence). The trim removed 5 bases at V and 0 bases at J, leaving 6 bases unmatched. This CDR3 reads CAWGGTAANYGYTF. CDR3 DNA: TGTGCCTGGGGGGGGACAGCCGCTAACTATGGCTACACCTTC.

The J gene is TRBJ2-3, the V gene TRBV2, with 9 bases aligning to TRBD1. The J segment lost 3 bases and the V segment lost 6 bases, leaving 13 bases of the junction unmatched. The CDR3 runs 17 residues. The germline V gene has CDR1 SNHLY and CDR2 FYNNEI. As DNA, the CDR3 is TGTGCCAGCAGAGGACCACCGGGACAGGGAAGGACAGATACGCAGTATTTT. Its translation is CASRGPPGQGRTDTQYF.

The V and J genes are TRBV10-3 and TRBJ2-7, with D possibly being TRBD2 (6 bases). Germline V gene sequence: CDR1 ENHRY, CDR2 SYGVKD. The V end was cut by 11 bases, the J end by 2 bases, with 19 bases between. The CDR3 consists of 14 residues. CDR3 protein: CAATPGLITYEQYF. CDR3 in DNA: TGTGCCGCTACCCCGGGACTTATAACCTACGAGCAGTACTTC.

The V gene is TRBV29-1, the J gene TRBJ1-2; no reliable D call. Germline V gene lookup returns CDR1 SQVTM and CDR2 ANQGSEA. V lost 1 base and J lost 8, with 11 bases in between. CDR3 size: 12 residues. CDR3 in DNA: TGCAGCGTTGAAGCCCCGTCGGGGGGCTACACCTTC. It codes for CSVEAPSGGYTF.

This chain joins TRBV10-3 and TRBJ2-7; no clear D. Germline CDR1 reads ENHRY; CDR2 reads SYGVKD. This CDR3 has 11 amino acids. V was trimmed by 4 bases and J by 4 bases, leaving 5 bases between them. The CDR3 nucleotides read TGTGCCATCAGTGCAGGTTACGAGCAGTACTTC. Translated: CAISAGYEQYF.

The chain recombines TRBV7-9 with TRBJ2-3, with a possible D match to TRBD2 (6 bases). Germline loops: CDR1 SEHNR, CDR2 FQNEAQ (reference sequence). The V gene lost 5 bases and the J gene lost 5 bases, with 20 bases spanning the gap. The CDR3 runs to 16 residues. CDR3 region: CASSVGGQTWRDTQYF. The CDR3 DNA reads TGTGCCAGCAGCGTGGGAGGACAAACCTGGAGAGATACGCAGTATTTT.

This chain connects TRBV11-2 to TRBJ2-4; TRBD1 agrees at 9 bases. The CDR3 is made up of 17 amino acids. The germline V gene encodes CDR1 SGHAT and CDR2 FQNNGV. V shed 5 bases, J shed 1 base, and the junction held 9 bases outside the gene matches. The CDR3 spells CASSSYRGHLAKNIQYF. CDR3 nucleotides: TGTGCCAGCAGCAGTTACAGGGGGCATCTGGCCAAAAACATTCAGTACTTC.

The chain joins TRBV5-1 to TRBJ2-1; 7 bases are a match to TRBD2. CDR1 SGHRS and CDR2 YFSETQ come from the germline V gene. V was clipped by 4 bases and J by 2 bases; unmatched bases: 3. This CDR3 is 14 amino acids long. The CDR3 is CASSLSGPYNEQFF. Written as DNA, the CDR3 is TGCGCCAGCAGCCTTAGCGGGCCCTACAATGAGCAGTTCTTC.

The V call is TRBV19, the J call TRBJ2-1; no definite D call. The CDR3 is 12 residues long. V was shortened by 6 bases and J by 15 bases, with 18 bases between the two germline ends. Germline CDR1 is LNHDA and CDR2 is SQIVND (reference sequence). The CDR3 nucleotides read TGTGCCAGTAGCCTCAAGGATATAAGATTGTTCTTC. Its translation: CASSLKDIRLFF.

V gene TRBV21-1 combines with J gene TRBJ1-4; TRBD1, as called in the table, went unchecked against the DNA. TRBV21-1 is shown as a pseudogene. This CDR3 region has 17 residues. CDR3 in amino acids: CASSKEAGTGVYEKLFF. DNA for the CDR3: TGTGCCAGCAGCAAAGAAGCCGGGACAGGGGTATATGAAAAACTGTTTTTT.

V gene TRBV2 combines with J gene TRBJ1-6, with D perhaps TRBD1 (6 bases). This CDR3 comprises 14 residues. V dropped 5 bases and J dropped 5 bases, with 10 bases sitting between them. Germline CDR1 is SNHLY and CDR2 is FYNNEI. The CDR3 sequence: CASSLQGNNSPLHF. CDR3 nucleotides: TGTGCCAGCAGTCTACAGGGAAATAATTCACCCCTCCACTTT.

The chain has TRBV6-5 and TRBJ1-5, with 9 bases matching TRBD1. V lost 6 bases to trimming and J lost 6 bases; unmatched junction nucleotides: 3. The germline V gene has CDR1 MNHEY and CDR2 SVGAGI. The CDR3 has 13 residues. CDR3 sequence: CASSGTGSQPQHF. CDR3 DNA: TGTGCCAGCAGCGGGACAGGGAGTCAGCCCCAGCATTTT.

This clone turned up a few times. The chain joins TRBV30 to TRBJ2-2, with no clear D. Germline assignment: CDR1 GTSNPN and CDR2 SVGIG (reference sequence). The CDR3 has 15 amino acids. Trimming stripped 0 bases from V and 6 bases from J, with 14 bases between. DNA for the CDR3: TGTGCCTGGAGTGTATGGGGTGTAGGGCCCGGGGAGCTGTTTTTT. Its protein product is CAWSVWGVGPGELFF.

The table lists this clone with a count of one. V usage is TRBV19 and J usage is TRBJ1-1; D perhaps matches TRBD1 (5 bases). With 3 bases removed from V and 1 base from J, the gap between germline ends came to 9 bases. Germline lookup yields CDR1 LNHDA and CDR2 SQIVND (reference sequence). The CDR3 runs 14 residues. The CDR3 bases are TGTGCCAGTAGTATCGCGGGGACGAACACTGAAGCTTTCTTT. Translated, it gives CASSIAGTNTEAFF.